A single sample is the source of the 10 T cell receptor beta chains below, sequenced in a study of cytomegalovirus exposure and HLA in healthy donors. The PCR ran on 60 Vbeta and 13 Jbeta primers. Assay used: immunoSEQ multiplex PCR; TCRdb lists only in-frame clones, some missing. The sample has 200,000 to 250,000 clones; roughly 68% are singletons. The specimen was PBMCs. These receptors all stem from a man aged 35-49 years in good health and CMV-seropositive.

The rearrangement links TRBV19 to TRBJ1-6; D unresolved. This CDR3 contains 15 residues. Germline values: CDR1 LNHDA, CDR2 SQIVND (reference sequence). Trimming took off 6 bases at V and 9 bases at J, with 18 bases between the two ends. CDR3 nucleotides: TGTGCCAGTAGAAGAGGGTTTACAATAGGTTCACCCCTCCACTTT. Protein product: CASRRGFTIGSPLHF.

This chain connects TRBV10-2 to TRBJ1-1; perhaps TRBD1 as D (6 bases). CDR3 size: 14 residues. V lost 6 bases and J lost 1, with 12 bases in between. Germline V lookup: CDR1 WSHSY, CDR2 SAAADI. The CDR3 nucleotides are TGCGCCAGCAGCCGCTACAGGGCGAACACTGAAGCTTTCTTT. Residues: CASSRYRANTEAFF.

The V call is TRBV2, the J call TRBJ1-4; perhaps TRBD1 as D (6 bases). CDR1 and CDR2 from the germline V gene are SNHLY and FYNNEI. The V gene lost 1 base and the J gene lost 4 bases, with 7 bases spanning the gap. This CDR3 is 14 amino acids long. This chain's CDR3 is CASSEGTVNEKLFF. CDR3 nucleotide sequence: TGTGCCAGCAGTGAAGGGACAGTTAATGAAAAACTGTTTTTT.

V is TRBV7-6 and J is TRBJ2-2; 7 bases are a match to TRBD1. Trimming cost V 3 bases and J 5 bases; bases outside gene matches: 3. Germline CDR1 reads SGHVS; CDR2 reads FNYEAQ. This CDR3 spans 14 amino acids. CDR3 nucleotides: TGTGCCAGCAGCTTGGCAGGGGGAACCGGGGAGCTGTTTTTT. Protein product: CASSLAGGTGELFF.

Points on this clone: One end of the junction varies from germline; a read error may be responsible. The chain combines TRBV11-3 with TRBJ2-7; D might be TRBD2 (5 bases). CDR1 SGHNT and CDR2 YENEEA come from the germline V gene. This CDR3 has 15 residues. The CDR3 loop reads CASNLSKGGGSEQYF. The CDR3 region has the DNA TGTGCCAGCAACTTATCAAAAGGCGGCGGGTCCGAGCAGTACTTC.

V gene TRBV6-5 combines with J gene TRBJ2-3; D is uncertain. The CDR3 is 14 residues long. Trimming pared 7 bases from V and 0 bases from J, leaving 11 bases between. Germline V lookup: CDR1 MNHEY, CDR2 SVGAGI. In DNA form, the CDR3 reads TGTGCCAGCACGGTCTCGTATAGCACAGATACGCAGTATTTT. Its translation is CASTVSYSTDTQYF.

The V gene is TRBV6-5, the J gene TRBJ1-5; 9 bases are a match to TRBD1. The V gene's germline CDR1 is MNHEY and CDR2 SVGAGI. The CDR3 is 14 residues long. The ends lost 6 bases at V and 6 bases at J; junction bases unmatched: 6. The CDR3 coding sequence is TGTGCCAGCAGCACAGGGGGCGCGGGTCAGCCCCAGCATTTT. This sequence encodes CASSTGGAGQPQHF.

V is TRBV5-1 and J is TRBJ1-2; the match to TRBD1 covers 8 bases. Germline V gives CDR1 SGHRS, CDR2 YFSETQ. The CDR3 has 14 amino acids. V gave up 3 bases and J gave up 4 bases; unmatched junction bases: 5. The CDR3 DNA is TGCGCCAGCAGCTCAACAGGGGGACTCTATGGCTACACCTTC. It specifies CASSSTGGLYGYTF.

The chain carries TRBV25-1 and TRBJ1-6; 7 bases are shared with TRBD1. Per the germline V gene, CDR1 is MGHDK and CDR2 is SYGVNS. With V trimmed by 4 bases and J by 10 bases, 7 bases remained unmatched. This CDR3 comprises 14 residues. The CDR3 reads CASSVDRVRSPLHF. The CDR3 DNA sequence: TGTGCCAGCAGTGTCGACAGGGTCCGGTCACCCCTCCACTTT.

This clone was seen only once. CDR3 in DNA: TGTGCCAGCAGTGAAGGTGCGGGGAGTGGAGATACGCAGTATTTT. Its protein product is CASSEGAGSGDTQYF. V gene TRBV2 combines with J gene TRBJ2-3; TRBD2 is a possible D gene (6 bases). The CDR3 loop spans 15 amino acids. Looked up from germline, CDR1 is SNHLY and CDR2 is FYNNEI. Deletions cut 1 base from V and 5 bases from J, with 13 bases between.